This T cell receptor (beta chain) was recorded in a study of blood T cell repertoires in COVID-19. The CDR3 has 16 residues. V lost 6 bases and J lost 2; bases outside the gene matches: 12. Per the germline V gene, CDR1 is SGHVS and CDR2 is FQNEAQ. Libraries were prepared by immunoSEQ multiplex PCR; TCRdb keeps only in-frame clonotypes and omits some of them. The sample carries 200,000 to 300,000 clones, 86% recorded once. The sequence came from a woman aged 40 to 49 with acute COVID-19. Sequencing was done on a sample of PBMCs or T cells enriched from blood (not recorded which). The chain is built from TRBV7-8 and TRBJ2-7; TRBD1 agrees at 8 bases. The CDR3: CASSPTGGGSAYEQYF. CDR3 nucleotide sequence: TGTGCCAGCAGTCCTACAGGGGGTGGATCAGCCTACGAGCAGTACTTC.